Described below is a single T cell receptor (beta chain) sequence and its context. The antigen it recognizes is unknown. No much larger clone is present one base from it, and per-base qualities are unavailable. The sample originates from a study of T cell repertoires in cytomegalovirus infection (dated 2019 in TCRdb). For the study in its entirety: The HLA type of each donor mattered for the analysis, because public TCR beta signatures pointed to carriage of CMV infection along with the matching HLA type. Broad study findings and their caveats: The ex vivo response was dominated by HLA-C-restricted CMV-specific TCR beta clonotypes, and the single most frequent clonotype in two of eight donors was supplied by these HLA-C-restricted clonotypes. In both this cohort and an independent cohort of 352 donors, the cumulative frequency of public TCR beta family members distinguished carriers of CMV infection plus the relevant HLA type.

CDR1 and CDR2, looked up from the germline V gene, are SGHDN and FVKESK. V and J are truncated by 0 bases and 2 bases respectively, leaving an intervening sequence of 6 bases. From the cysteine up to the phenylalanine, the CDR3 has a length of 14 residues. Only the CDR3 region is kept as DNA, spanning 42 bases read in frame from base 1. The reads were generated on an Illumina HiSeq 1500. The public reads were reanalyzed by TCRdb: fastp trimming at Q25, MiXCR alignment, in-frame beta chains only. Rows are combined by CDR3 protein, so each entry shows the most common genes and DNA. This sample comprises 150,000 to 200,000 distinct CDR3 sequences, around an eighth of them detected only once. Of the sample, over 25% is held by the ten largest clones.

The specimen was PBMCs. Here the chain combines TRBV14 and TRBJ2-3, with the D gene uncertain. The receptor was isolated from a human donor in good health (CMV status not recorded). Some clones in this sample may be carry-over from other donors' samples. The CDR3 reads CASSQEAATDTQYF. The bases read TGTGCCAGCAGCCAAGAGGCGGCCACAGATACGCAGTATTTT. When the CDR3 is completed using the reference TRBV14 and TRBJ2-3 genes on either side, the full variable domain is EAGVTQFPSHSVIEKGQTVTLRCDPISGHDNLYWYRRVMGKEIKFLLHFVKESKQDESGMPNNRFLAERTGGTYSTLKVQPAELEDSGVYFCASSQEAATDTQYFGPGTRLTVL.